This T cell receptor (beta chain) emerged from a study of blood T cell repertoires in COVID-19. Study processing details: For nucleated cells, counts were estimated from reference gene primer amplification. Method: immunoSEQ multiplex PCR; TCRdb's copy keeps in-frame clones and lacks some. D and trimming were read from the DNA, whereas the V and J calls and clone size are those reported in that table. In the table there are around 250,000 clones, around four fifths of which are singletons. The CDR3 totals 13 residues. The sequencing input was peripheral blood. This chain links TRBV21-1 with TRBJ2-1; no check of the table's D call, TRBD1, against the DNA was made. TRBV21-1 is given as a pseudogene. This clonotype was obtained from an elderly man with acute or convalescent COVID-19. The CDR3: CASSKQGRGEQFF. The CDR3 nucleotides are TGTGCCAGCAGCAAACAGGGGCGCGGTGAGCAGTTCTTC.